This record concerns one T cell receptor (beta chain) sequence. Its cognate antigen is unknown. One junction end disagrees with the germline gene, perhaps due to a read error. The record originates from a study of CD8+ T cells in alopecia areata. Turning to the study itself: Twice a day, 5 to 10 mg of oral tofacitinib was administered to treated patients. Whole-study findings and limits: Alphabeta T cells residing in normal skin are also sequenced in scalp samples.

In each case, RNA was isolated and then reverse transcribed into cDNA as the sequencing template. The table came from immunoSEQ multiplex PCR; TCRdb's copy has only in-frame clones and leaves some out. The sample carries 150,000 or so clones, around 60% recorded once. Lesional scalp tissue (obtained by punch biopsy) and peripheral blood were collected from alopecia areata patients. The TCR was taken from a human donor with alopecia areata. The sequences come from CD4+ T cells sorted from blood, collected at week 0.

CDR3: CASSDYGPRF. CDR3 DNA: TGTGCCAGCAGTGATTATGGGCCACGCTTC. The rearrangement joins TRBV2 to TRBJ1-2, with no clear D. This CDR3 region has 10 residues. Germline CDR1 reads SNHLY; CDR2 reads FYNNEI. Variable domain in full (rest from reference TRBV2 and TRBJ1-2): EPEVTQTPSHQVTQMGQEVILRCVPISNHLYFYWYRQILGQKVEFLVSFYNNEISEKSEIFDDQFSVERPDGSNFTLKIRSTKLEDSAMYFCASSDYGPRFGSGTRLTVV.